These T cell receptor beta chains were read from a single sample in a study of Ad26.COV2.S vaccination and SARS-CoV-2 variants. Assay: immunoSEQ multiplex PCR; the TCRdb copy retains only in-frame clones and omits some. The data contain a few hundred thousand clones, about 83% of them singletons. Sequences were derived from peripheral blood, sampled in a trial of Ad26.COV2.S vaccine versus placebo. The receptors here all came from a person aged 18-65 years who received the Ad26.COV2.S COVID-19 vaccine or a placebo. Both conserved end residues are part of each CDR3. D genes are given only for firm matches. Clone sizes are given selectively: once, few, many, or a class where the clone is expanded.

clone_size d_call j_call v_call cdr3_nt cdr3_aa
- - TRBJ2-1 TRBV5-4 TGTGCCAGCAGCCCCTACGGGCAGACACCGAAGATCTACAATGAGCAGTTCTTC CASSPYGQTPKIYNEQFF
- - TRBJ2-1 TRBV4-3 TGCGCCAGCAGCCAAGATAGCAGGGCAGGTGAGCAGTTCTTC CASSQDSRAGEQFF
- - TRBJ1-1 TRBV18 TGTGCCAGCTCACCACCGAACAGGCCACTTCTCATGAACACTGAAGCTTTCTTT CASSPPNRPLLMNTEAFF
- - TRBJ1-4 TRBV20-1 TGCAGTGCTAGTAGGCAGGGTGTTGAAAAACTGTTTTTT CSASRQGVEKLFF
- TRBD2 TRBJ2-1 TRBV7-3 TGTGCCAGCAGGGTCGGTAGCGGGAGAGGGAATGAGCAGTTCTTC CASRVGSGRGNEQFF
once TRBD1 TRBJ1-1 TRBV30 TGTGCCTGGAGCCGACAGGGAGGAACTGAAGCTTTCTTT CAWSRQGGTEAFF
few - TRBJ1-1 TRBV19 TGTGCCAGTATGGCAGGGGACCGCATGAACACTGAAGCTTTCTTT CASMAGDRMNTEAFF
once - TRBJ1-2 TRBV10-3 TGTGCCATCAGTGAGTCTAAGGCAGTCCCTAACTATGGCTACACCTTC CAISESKAVPNYGYTF
- TRBD2 TRBJ2-5 TRBV10-3 TGTGCCATCAGTGAAGGACTGACTAGCGGTGTGAAGACCCAGTACTTC CAISEGLTSGVKTQYF
once - TRBJ2-7 TRBV10-2 TGCGCCAGCAGAGGATCCTTCGCTATGGGCGAGCAGTACTTC CASRGSFAMGEQYF
- TRBD2 TRBJ2-1 TRBV29-1 TGCAGCGTTACCGGGACTAGCGGGACCCCAGCGAGCTCCTACAATGAGCAGTTCTTC CSVTGTSGTPASSYNEQFF
- - TRBJ1-2 TRBV4-1 TGCGCCAGCAGCCAAACCGAACGGACTGCGACCTATGGCTACACCTTC CASSQTERTATYGYTF
once - TRBJ2-5 TRBV19 TGTGCCAGTAGGCCGGGGCCCAATCAAGAGACCCAGTACTTC CASRPGPNQETQYF
- TRBD2 TRBJ2-3 TRBV3-1/TRBV3-2 TGTGCCAGCAGCCAGGGACTAGCGGGGACGCTCGCAGATACGCAGTATTTT CASSQGLAGTLADTQYF
once TRBD1 TRBJ1-5 TRBV5-1 TGCGCCAGCAGCCGGGACAGGGGAAATCAGCCCCAGCATTTT CASSRDRGNQPQHF
- - TRBJ1-5 TRBV7-9 TGTGCCAGCAGCTTACCGGGAGACGGCAATCAGCCCCAGCATTTT CASSLPGDGNQPQHF
- - TRBJ1-1 TRBV6-5 TGTGCCAGCAGTTACGTTGGATACACTGAAGCTTTCTTT CASSYVGYTEAFF
- - TRBJ1-4 TRBV2 TGTGCCAGCAGCAAGACCAGGGAGAAGGAAAAACTGTTTTTT CASSKTREKEKLFF
once TRBD2 TRBJ2-1 TRBV5-4 TGTGCCAGCAGCCCGGGGGGTAATGTACCCTACAATGAGCAGTTCTTC CASSPGGNVPYNEQFF
once - TRBJ2-7 TRBV3-1/TRBV3-2 TGTGCCAGCAGCCAAGAAGCCAGGGCCACCTACGAGCAGTACTTC CASSQEARATYEQYF
- TRBD2 TRBJ2-5 TRBV5-1 TGCGCCAGCAGCCTAGCGGAAGAGACCCAGTACTTC CASSLAEETQYF
- TRBD1 TRBJ2-5 TRBV27 TGTGCCAGCAGCCTAGGCCCTAACAGGGGGCGGCGGGAGACCCAGTACTTC CASSLGPNRGRRETQYF
- - TRBJ2-5 TRBV11-2 TGTGCCAGCAGCTTAGTGGCGTACCAAGAGACCCAGTACTTC CASSLVAYQETQYF
- - TRBJ1-1 TRBV12-1 TGTGCCAGCAGCGTCATCCGGGACGGCACTGAAGCTTTCTTT CASSVIRDGTEAFF
- - TRBJ2-3 TRBV4-3 TGCGCCAGCAGCGAAAGGCCCGGCGGGGGCACCACAGATACGCAGTATTTT CASSERPGGGTTDTQYF
- - TRBJ2-2 TRBV11-3 TGTGCCAGCAGTTCAGACAGACAATACACCGGGGAGCTGTTTTTT CASSSDRQYTGELFF
once - TRBJ2-3 TRBV6-2/TRBV6-3 TGTGCCAGCAGTCTCGGACTAACAGCGAGCACAGATACGCAGTATTTT CASSLGLTASTDTQYF
- TRBD1 TRBJ2-1 TRBV7-8 TGTGCCAGCAGCTTAGCAGACCAGGGGGCGACGTCCTACAATGAGCAGTTCTTC CASSLADQGATSYNEQFF
- - TRBJ2-5 TRBV5-1 TGCGCCAGCAGCTTGGCCTTCCCGAGTGAGACCCAGTACTTC CASSLAFPSETQYF
- - TRBJ2-1 TRBV2 TGTGCCAGCAGACCCGCGGGGGAGCAGTTCTTC CASRPAGEQFF
- - TRBJ2-3 TRBV12-3/TRBV12-4 TGTGCCAGCAAGAAGTCGGGCACAGATACGCAGTATTTT CASKKSGTDTQYF
- TRBD1 TRBJ1-4 TRBV6-5 TGTGCCAGCAGTACAGGGGGCAAGGATGAAAAACTGTTTTTT CASSTGGKDEKLFF
- - TRBJ1-1 TRBV30 TGTGCCTGGAGAGGTATCGGGACTGAAGCTTTCTTT CAWRGIGTEAFF
- - TRBJ2-7 TRBV4-3 TGCGCCAGCAGCCAAGATTCGGGGTACAGGGACTACGAGCAGTACTTC CASSQDSGYRDYEQYF
- - TRBJ2-5 TRBV6-6 TGTGCCAGCATCCCCTCTGGGGAGTTCGGGACCCAGTACTTC CASIPSGEFGTQYF